A selection of T cell receptor beta chains follows, all from one sample in a study of blood T cell repertoires in COVID-19. Profiled with immunoSEQ multiplex PCR; TCRdb holds only in-frame clones, not every one. The sample consists of around 100,000 clones, more than 80% of them appearing once. The sequenced material came from peripheral blood. The receptors originated from a human donor in a cohort sampled during active COVID-19. Both conserved end residues are part of each CDR3. The order of the fields is clone size, D gene, J gene, V gene, CDR3 protein, CDR3 DNA. A D gene is named only where the DNA matches it firmly. Expanded clones are given a class, and other clones once, few, many or no size at all.

>NA|NA|TRBJ1-2|TRBV7-2
CASSVAVGSIPNGYTF
TGTGCCAGCAGCGTAGCAGTGGGGAGTATTCCTAATGGCTACACCTTC
>NA|NA|TRBJ1-1|TRBV27
CASSSPVAPHTEAFF
TGTGCCAGCAGCTCCCCCGTAGCACCTCACACTGAAGCTTTCTTT
>NA|TRBD1|TRBJ1-2|TRBV5-8
CASSLVWTGRNYGYTF
TGTGCCAGCAGCTTGGTGTGGACAGGGAGAAACTATGGCTACACCTTC
>NA|NA|TRBJ1-2|TRBV19
CASLYSALTLYGYTF
TGTGCCAGTCTTTACTCCGCTTTAACTCTCTATGGCTACACCTTC
>NA|TRBD1|TRBJ2-1|TRBV19
CASSKNQGVVLNEQFF
TGTGCCAGTAGTAAAAACCAGGGGGTGGTCCTCAATGAGCAGTTCTTC
>NA|NA|TRBJ1-6|TRBV6-5
CASSYLRSSYNSPLHF
TGTGCCAGCAGTTACCTCCGGAGCTCCTATAATTCACCCCTCCACTTT
>NA|TRBD2|TRBJ2-5|TRBV6-2/TRBV6-3
CASSSFSRLAGGWETQYF
TGTGCCAGCAGTTCCTTCTCAAGACTAGCGGGGGGGTGGGAGACCCAGTACTTC
>NA|NA|TRBJ1-2|TRBV28
CCASSFPGGRGYTF
NA
>NA|NA|TRBJ2-7|TRBV5-1
CASSLALGYEQYF
TGCGCCAGCAGCTTGGCTCTAGGCTACGAGCAGTACTTC
>many|NA|TRBJ2-1|TRBV5-1
CASSLTRVSEQFF
TGCGCCAGCAGCTTGACCAGGGTAAGTGAGCAGTTCTTC
>NA|NA|TRBJ2-7|TRBV18
CASSSLDSLVGNEQYF
TGTGCCAGCTCCTCACTGGACAGCTTGGTTGGGAACGAGCAGTACTTC
>NA|NA|TRBJ1-2|TRBV27
CASSFDRSNYGYTF
TGTGCCAGCAGTTTTGACAGGTCTAACTATGGCTACACCTTC
>NA|NA|TRBJ1-1|TRBV7-2
CASSFPGLEAFF
TGTGCCAGCAGCTTCCCGGGACTAGAAGCTTTCTTT
>NA|TRBD1|TRBJ1-5|TRBV7-7
CASSSLTGGDQPQHF
TGTGCTAGCAGCTCATTGACAGGGGGTGATCAGCCCCAGCATTTT
>NA|NA|TRBJ1-1|TRBV21-1
CASSHTGENTEAFF
TGTGCCAGCAGCCATACAGGGGAGAACACTGAAGCTTTCTTT
>many|NA|TRBJ1-1|TRBV7-9
CASSLRGTQNTEAFF
TGTGCCAGCAGCTTAAGGGGGACACAGAACACTGAAGCTTTCTTT
>NA|TRBD1|TRBJ1-6|TRBV27
CASRRGGGGGSPLHF
TGTGCCAGCAGGAGAGGGGGCGGCGGAGGTTCACCCCTCCACTTT
>NA|NA|TRBJ1-1|TRBV4-3
CASSQDSGNTEAFF
TGCGCCAGCAGCCAAGATAGCGGGAACACTGAAGCTTTCTTT
>once|TRBD2|TRBJ2-7|TRBV4-2
CASSQEWVRTSDEQYF
TGTGCCAGCAGCCAAGAGTGGGTTCGGACTAGCGACGAGCAGTACTTC
>NA|NA|TRBJ1-3|TRBV13
CASSFGSNSGNTIYF
TGTGCCAGCAGTTTCGGGTCCAACTCTGGAAACACCATATATTTT
>NA|NA|TRBJ1-2|TRBV15
CATSREAGGTVYGYTF
TGTGCCACCAGCAGAGAAGCAGGTGGAACAGTCTATGGCTACACCTTC
>NA|TRBD1|TRBJ1-2|TRBV29-1
CSVEARGGQGAIYGYTF
TGCAGCGTTGAAGCAAGGGGAGGACAGGGTGCTATCTATGGCTACACCTTC
>NA|TRBD1|TRBJ2-5|TRBV29-1
CSVYGQGAQTQYF
TGCAGCGTTTACGGACAGGGGGCCCAGACCCAGTACTTC
>NA|NA|TRBJ1-4|TRBV4-1
CASSIRPLAETNEKLFF
TGCGCCAGCAGCATCCGTCCCCTGGCCGAAACTAATGAAAAACTGTTTTTT
>NA|TRBD2|TRBJ2-5|TRBV7-3
CASSPQPGLAGVPSKSETQYF
TGTGCCAGCAGCCCCCAGCCCGGGCTAGCGGGAGTGCCTTCCAAGTCGGAGACCCAGTACTTC
>NA|TRBD2|TRBJ2-1|TRBV10-3
CAIRGGRHGNEQFF
TGTGCCATTCGTGGCGGGAGGCACGGCAATGAGCAGTTCTTC
>NA|NA|TRBJ1-5|TRBV7-2
CASSLNGAGVIQPQHF
TGTGCCAGCAGCTTAAACGGTGCAGGGGTTATTCAGCCCCAGCATTTT
>few|TRBD1|TRBJ2-7|TRBV18
CASSPGRTGDSEQYF
TGTGCCAGCTCCCCGGGGCGGACAGGGGACTCCGAGCAGTACTTC
>NA|TRBD2|TRBJ2-3|TRBV27
CASSGSGRDTDTQYF
TGTGCCAGCAGCGGTAGCGGGAGGGACACAGATACGCAGTATTTT
>NA|NA|TRBJ2-1|TRBV6-1
CASSEGSGSYNEQFF
TGTGCCAGCAGTGAAGGGTCAGGCTCCTACAATGAGCAGTTCTTC
>once|NA|TRBJ2-3|TRBV13
CASSLISTDTQYF
TGTGCCAGCAGCTTAATCTCCACAGATACGCAGTATTTT
>few|TRBD2|TRBJ2-3|TRBV7-9
CASSPGGVYTDTQYF
TGTGCCAGCAGCCCGGGAGGAGTTTACACAGATACGCAGTATTTT
>NA|TRBD1|TRBJ1-4|TRBV2
CASSSQGARGEKLFF
TGTGCCAGCAGTTCCCAGGGGGCGCGGGGTGAAAAACTGTTTTTT
>NA|NA|TRBJ2-7|TRBV10-3
CAISESTGEQYF
TGTGCCATCAGTGAGTCGACAGGCGAGCAGTACTTC